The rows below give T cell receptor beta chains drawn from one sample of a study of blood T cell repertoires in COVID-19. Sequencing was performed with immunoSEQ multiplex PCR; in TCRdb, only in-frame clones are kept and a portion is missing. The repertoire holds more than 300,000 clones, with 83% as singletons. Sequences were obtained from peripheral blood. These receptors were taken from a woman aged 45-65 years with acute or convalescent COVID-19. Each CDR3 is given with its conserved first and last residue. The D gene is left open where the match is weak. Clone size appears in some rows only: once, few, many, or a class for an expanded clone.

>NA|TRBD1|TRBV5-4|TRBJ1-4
TGTGCCAGCAGCTTGGCCGACAGGGGGCACGAAAAACTGTTTTTT
CASSLADRGHEKLFF
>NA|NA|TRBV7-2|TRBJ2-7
TGTGCCAGCAGCTACCTCGGGACTGAATACGAGCAGTACTTC
CASSYLGTEYEQYF
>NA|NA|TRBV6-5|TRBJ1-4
TGTGCCAGCAAACCACAGGAGTTGGGGGAAAAACTGTTTTTT
CASKPQELGEKLFF
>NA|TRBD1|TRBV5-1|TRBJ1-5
TGCGCCAGCAGCTCCCTGTCAGGGGGTAATTCGCCCCAGCATTTT
CASSSLSGGNSPQHF
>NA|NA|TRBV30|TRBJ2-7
TGTGCCTGGGGTACTATGATCGGGGACGAGCAGTACTTC
CAWGTMIGDEQYF
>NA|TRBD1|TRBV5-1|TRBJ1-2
TGCGCCAGCAGCTCAGACGGACAGGGCAATGGCTACACCTTC
CASSSDGQGNGYTF
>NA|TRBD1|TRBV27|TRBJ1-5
TGTGCCAGCAGTGACAGGGGCGATCAGCCCCAGCATTTT
CASSDRGDQPQHF
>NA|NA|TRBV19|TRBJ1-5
TGTGCCAGTAGCTTCCAGGTAGGAAGCAATCAGCCCCAGCATTTT
CASSFQVGSNQPQHF
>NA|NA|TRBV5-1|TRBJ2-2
TGCGCCAGCAGCTCGGACAGTACCACCGGGGAGCTGTTTTTT
CASSSDSTTGELFF
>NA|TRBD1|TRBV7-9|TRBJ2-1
TGTGCCAGCAGCTTAGGACAGGGTATCTACAATGAGCAGTTCTTC
CASSLGQGIYNEQFF
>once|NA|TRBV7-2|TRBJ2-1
TGTGCCAGCACCCCGACTAGTCAGTCCTACAATGAGCAGTTCTTC
CASTPTSQSYNEQFF
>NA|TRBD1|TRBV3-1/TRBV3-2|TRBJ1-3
TGTGCCAGCAGCCATAGGACAGGGCCTCCATTCTCCTCTGGAAACACCATATATTTT
CASSHRTGPPFSSGNTIYF
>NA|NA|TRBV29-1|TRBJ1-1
TGCAGCGTTGAGAGGGTTTGGGAAACTGAAGCTTTCTTT
CSVERVWETEAFF
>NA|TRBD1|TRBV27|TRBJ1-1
TGTGCCAGCAGTCCCGGGACAGGGCCCTTCATGAACACTGAAGCTTTCTTT
CASSPGTGPFMNTEAFF
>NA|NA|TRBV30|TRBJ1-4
TGTGCCTGGAGTGGCTCCGACAGCTATAATGAAAAACTGTTTTTT
CAWSGSDSYNEKLFF
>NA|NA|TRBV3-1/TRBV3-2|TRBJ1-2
TGTGCCAGCAGCCAGTCCTCCCCGACAGGAGGTAGATTTTATGGCTACACCTTC
CASSQSSPTGGRFYGYTF